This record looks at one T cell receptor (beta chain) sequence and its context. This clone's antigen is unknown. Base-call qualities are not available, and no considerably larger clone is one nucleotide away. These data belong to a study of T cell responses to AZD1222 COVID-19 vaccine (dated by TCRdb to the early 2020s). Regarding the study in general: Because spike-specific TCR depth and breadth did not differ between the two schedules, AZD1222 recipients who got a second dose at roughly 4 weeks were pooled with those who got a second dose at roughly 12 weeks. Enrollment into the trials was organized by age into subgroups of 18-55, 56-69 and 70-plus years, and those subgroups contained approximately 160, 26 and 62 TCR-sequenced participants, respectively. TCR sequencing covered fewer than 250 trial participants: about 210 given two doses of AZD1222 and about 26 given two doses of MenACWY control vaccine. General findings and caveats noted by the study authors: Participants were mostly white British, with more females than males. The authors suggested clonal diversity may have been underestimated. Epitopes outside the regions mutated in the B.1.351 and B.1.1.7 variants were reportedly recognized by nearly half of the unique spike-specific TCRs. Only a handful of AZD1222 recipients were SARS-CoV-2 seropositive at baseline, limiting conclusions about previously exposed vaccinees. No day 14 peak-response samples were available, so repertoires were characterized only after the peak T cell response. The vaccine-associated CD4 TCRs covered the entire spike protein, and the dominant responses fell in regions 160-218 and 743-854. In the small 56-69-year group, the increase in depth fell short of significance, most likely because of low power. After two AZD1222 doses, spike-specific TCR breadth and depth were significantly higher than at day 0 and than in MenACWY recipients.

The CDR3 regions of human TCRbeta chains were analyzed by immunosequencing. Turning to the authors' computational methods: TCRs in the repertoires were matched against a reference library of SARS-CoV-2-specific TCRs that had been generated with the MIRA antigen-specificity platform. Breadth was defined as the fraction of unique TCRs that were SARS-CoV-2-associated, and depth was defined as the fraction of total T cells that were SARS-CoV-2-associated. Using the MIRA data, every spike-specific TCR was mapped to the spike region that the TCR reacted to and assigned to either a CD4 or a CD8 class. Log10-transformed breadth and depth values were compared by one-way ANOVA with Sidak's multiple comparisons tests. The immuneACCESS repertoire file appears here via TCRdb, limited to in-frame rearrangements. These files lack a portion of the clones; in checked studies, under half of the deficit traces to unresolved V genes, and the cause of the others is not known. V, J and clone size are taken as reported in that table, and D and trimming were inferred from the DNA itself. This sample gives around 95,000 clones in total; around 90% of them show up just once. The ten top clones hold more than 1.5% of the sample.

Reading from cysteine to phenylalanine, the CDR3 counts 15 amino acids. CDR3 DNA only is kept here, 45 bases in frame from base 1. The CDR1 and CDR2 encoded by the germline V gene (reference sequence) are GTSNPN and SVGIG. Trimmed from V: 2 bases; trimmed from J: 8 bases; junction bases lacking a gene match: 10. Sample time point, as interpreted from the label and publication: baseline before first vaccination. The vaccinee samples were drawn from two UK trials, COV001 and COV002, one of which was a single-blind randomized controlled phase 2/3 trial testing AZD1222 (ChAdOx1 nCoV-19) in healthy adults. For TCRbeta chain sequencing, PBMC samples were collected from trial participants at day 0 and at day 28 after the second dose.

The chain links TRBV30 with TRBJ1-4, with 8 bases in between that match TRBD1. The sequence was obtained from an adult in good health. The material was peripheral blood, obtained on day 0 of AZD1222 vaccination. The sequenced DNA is TGTGCCTGGAGTCGAAGACAGGGGCGGGGGGAAAAACTGTTTTTT. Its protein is CAWSRRQGRGEKLFF.